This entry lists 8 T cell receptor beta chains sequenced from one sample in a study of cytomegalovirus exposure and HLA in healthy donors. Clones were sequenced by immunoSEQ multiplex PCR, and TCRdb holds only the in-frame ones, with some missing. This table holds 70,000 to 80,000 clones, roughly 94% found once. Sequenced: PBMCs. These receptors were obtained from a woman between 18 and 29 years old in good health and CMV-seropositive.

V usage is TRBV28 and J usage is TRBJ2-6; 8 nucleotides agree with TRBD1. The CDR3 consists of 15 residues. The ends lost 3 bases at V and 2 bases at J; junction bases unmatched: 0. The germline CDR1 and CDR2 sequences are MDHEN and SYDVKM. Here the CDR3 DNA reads TGTGCCAGCAGTTTCAGGGGGCCTGGGGCCAACGTCCTGACTTTC. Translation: CASSFRGPGANVLTF.

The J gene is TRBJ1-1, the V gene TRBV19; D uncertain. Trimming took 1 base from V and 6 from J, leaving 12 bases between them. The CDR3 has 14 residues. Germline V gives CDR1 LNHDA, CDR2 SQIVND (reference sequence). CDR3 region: CASSIGSDGAEAFF. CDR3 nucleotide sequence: TGTGCCAGTAGTATAGGTTCCGACGGGGCTGAAGCTTTCTTT.

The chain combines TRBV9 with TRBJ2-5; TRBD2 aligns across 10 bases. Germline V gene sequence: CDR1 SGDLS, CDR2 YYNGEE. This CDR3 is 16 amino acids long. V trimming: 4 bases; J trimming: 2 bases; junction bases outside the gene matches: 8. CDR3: CASSQYPAGGQETQYF. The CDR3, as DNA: TGTGCCAGCAGCCAATACCCAGCGGGGGGGCAAGAGACCCAGTACTTC.

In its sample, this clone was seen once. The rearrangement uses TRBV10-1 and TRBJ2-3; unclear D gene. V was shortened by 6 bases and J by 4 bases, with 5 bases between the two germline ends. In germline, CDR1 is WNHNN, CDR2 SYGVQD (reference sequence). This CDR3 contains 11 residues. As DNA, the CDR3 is TGCGCCAGCAGAGGAGCAGATACGCAGTATTTT. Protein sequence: CASRGADTQYF.

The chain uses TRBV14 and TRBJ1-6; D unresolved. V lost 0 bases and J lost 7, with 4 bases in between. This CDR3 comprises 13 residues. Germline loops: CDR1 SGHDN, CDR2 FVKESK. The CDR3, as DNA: TGTGCCAGCAGCCAAGATTTAAATTCACCCCTCCACTTT. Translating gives CASSQDLNSPLHF.

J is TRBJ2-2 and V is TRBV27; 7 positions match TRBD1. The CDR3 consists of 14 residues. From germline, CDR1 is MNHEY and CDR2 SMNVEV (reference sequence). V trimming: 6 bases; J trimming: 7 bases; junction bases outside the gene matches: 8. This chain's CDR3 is CASSFTGVGGELFF. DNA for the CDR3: TGTGCCAGCAGCTTCACAGGGGTGGGCGGGGAGCTGTTTTTT.

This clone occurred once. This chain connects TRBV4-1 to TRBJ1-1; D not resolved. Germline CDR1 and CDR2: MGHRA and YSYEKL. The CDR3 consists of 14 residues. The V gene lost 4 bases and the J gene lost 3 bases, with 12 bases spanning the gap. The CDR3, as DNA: TGCGCCAGCAGCCTCGCGGCCGGGGACACTGAAGCTTTCTTT. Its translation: CASSLAAGDTEAFF.

The CDR3 bases are TGTGCCAGCAGCCCACTAGCGGGGTCGGGGGGCTACGAGCAGTACTTC. It is translated as CASSPLAGSGGYEQYF. The chain recombines TRBV7-8 with TRBJ2-7; 10 nucleotides agree with TRBD2. V was pared by 5 bases and J by 3 bases, with 10 bases of the junction left unmatched. Germline values: CDR1 SGHVS, CDR2 FQNEAQ. This CDR3 has 16 residues.